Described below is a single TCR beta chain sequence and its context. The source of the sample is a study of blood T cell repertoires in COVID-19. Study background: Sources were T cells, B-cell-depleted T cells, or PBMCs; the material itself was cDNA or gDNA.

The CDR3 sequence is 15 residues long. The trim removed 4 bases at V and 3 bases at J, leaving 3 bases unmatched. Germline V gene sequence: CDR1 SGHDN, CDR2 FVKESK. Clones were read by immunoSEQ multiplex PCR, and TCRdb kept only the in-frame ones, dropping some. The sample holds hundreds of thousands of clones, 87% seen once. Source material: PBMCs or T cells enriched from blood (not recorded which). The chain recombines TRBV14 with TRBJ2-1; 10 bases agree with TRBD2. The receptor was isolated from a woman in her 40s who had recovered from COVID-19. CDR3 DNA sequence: TGTGCCAGCAGCCCGGGACTAGCGAACTACAATGAGCAGTTCTTC. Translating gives CASSPGLANYNEQFF.